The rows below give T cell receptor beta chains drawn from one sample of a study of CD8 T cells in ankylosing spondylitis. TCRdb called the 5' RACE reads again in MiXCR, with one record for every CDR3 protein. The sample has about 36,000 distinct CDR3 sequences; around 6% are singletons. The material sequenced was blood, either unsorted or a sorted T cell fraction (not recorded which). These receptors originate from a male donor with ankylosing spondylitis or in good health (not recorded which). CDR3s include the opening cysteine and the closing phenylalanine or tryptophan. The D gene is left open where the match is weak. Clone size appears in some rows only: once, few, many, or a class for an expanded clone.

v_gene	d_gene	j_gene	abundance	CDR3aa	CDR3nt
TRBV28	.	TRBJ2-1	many	CASSSAAPSYNEQFF	TGTGCCAGCAGTTCAGCCGCCCCATCCTACAATGAGCAGTTCTTC
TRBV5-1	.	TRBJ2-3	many	CASSPTIRTDTQYF	TGCGCCAGCAGCCCCACTATACGGACAGATACGCAGTATTTT
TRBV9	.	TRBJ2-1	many	CASSVEGARGNEQFF	TGTGCCAGCAGCGTAGAGGGGGCGCGGGGGAATGAGCAGTTCTTC
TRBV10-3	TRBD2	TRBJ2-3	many	CAIKSTGTSGGSTDTQYF	TGTGCCATCAAGTCGACCGGGACTAGCGGGGGTAGCACAGATACGCAGTATTTT
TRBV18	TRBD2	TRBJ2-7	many	CASSPGLAEGEQYF	TGTGCCAGCTCACCGGGACTAGCGGAAGGGGAGCAGTACTTC
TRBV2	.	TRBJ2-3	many	CASSESWGGTQYF	TGTGCCAGCAGTGAAAGCTGGGGAGGTACGCAGTATTTT
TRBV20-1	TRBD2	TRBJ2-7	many	CSASGRTSGSSYEQYF	TGCAGTGCTAGCGGCAGGACTAGCGGGAGCTCCTACGAGCAGTACTTC
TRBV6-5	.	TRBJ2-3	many	CASSYPEGTQYF	TGTGCCAGCAGTTACCCCGAGGGTACGCAGTATTTT
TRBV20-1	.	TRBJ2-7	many	CSARDRRGGYSYEQYF	TGCAGTGCTAGAGATCGAAGGGGCGGTTACTCCTACGAGCAGTACTTC
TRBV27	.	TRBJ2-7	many	CASSPVVGLLGYEQYF	TGTGCCAGCAGTCCCGTAGTAGGGCTTTTAGGCTACGAGCAGTACTTC
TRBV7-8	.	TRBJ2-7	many	CASSLANMHSYEQYF	TGTGCCAGCAGCTTAGCCAACATGCACTCCTACGAGCAGTACTTC
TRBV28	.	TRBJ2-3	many	CASSSSGRYTDTQYF	TGTGCCAGCAGTTCCTCAGGGAGATACACAGATACGCAGTATTTT
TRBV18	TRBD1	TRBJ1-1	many	CASSLGGQGIQNDEAFF	TGTGCCAGCTCACTGGGAGGACAGGGCATACAAAATGATGAAGCTTTCTTT
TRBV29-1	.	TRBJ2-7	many	CSVEEGQGSSYEQYF	TGCAGCGTTGAGGAGGGCCAGGGCAGCTCCTACGAGCAGTACTTC
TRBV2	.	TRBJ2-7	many	CARRGPGDSYEQYF	TGTGCCAGGCGGGGCCCGGGGGACTCCTACGAGCAGTACTTC
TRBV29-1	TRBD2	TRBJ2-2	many	CSVLLAGGPRAGELFF	TGCAGCGTTCTACTAGCGGGAGGGCCAAGAGCCGGGGAGCTGTTTTTT
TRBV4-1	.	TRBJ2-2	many	CASSQMGTGELFF	TGCGCCAGCAGCCAAATGGGGACCGGGGAGCTGTTTTTT
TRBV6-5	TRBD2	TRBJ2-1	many	CASSYTGPASGRNEQFF	TGTGCCAGCAGTTACACGGGTCCGGCTAGCGGGCGCAATGAGCAGTTCTTC
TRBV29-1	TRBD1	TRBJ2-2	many	CSVDGDRGIGELFF	TGCAGCGTTGATGGGGACAGGGGAATAGGGGAGCTGTTTTTT
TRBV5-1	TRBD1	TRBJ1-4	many	CASSLGGQRNEKLFF	TGCGCCAGCAGCTTGGGGGGACAGAGGAATGAAAAACTGTTTTTT
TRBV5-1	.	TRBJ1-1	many	CASSLQGNTEAFF	TGCGCCAGCAGCTTGCAGGGGAACACTGAAGCTTTCTTT
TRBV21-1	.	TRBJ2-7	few	CASSTRDRSYEQYF	TGTGCCAGCAGCACACGAGACAGGTCCTACGAGCAGTACTTC
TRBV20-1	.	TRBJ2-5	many	CSASVAQETQYF	TGCAGTGCTAGTGTGGCCCAAGAGACCCAGTACTTC
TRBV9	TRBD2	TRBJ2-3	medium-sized	CASSLRGGGLAGGDTQYF	TGTGCCAGCAGCCTACGAGGTGGGGGACTAGCGGGAGGAGATACGCAGTATTTT
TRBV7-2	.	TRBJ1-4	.	CASSRTGMGEKLFF	TGTGCCAGCAGCCGTACAGGGATGGGGGAAAAACTGTTTTTT
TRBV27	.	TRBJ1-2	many	CASRQDSVHYGYTF	TGTGCCAGCAGGCAGGACAGCGTGCACTATGGCTACACCTTC
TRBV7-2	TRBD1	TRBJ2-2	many	CASSLTGAYTGELFF	TGTGCCAGCAGCTTGACAGGGGCCTACACCGGGGAGCTGTTTTTT
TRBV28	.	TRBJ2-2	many	CASRVGDKNTGELFF	TGTGCCAGCAGAGTGGGGGACAAGAACACCGGGGAGCTGTTTTTT
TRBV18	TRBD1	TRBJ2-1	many	CASSPLGQGRSNEQFF	TGTGCCAGCTCACCACTGGGACAGGGGAGGTCGAATGAGCAGTTCTTC
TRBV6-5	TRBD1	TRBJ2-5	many	CASSLTGVKETQYF	TGTGCCAGCAGCTTAACAGGGGTGAAAGAGACCCAGTACTTC
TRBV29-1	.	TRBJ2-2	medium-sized	CSVGGAGELFF	TGCAGCGTTGGAGGGGCCGGGGAGCTGTTTTTT
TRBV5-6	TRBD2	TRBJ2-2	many	CASSEGLATYTGELFF	TGTGCCAGCAGCGAGGGACTAGCGACCTACACCGGGGAGCTGTTTTTT
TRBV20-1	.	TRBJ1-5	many	CSARDEYGSRGNQPQHF	TGCAGTGCTAGAGATGAATACGGGTCGAGGGGCAATCAGCCCCAGCATTTT
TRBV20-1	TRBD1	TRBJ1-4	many	CSARDSGGNEKLFF	TGCAGTGCTAGAGATTCAGGGGGGAATGAAAAACTGTTTTTT
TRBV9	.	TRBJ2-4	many	CASSRTDLAKNIQYF	TGTGCCAGCAGTCGGACAGATTTAGCCAAAAACATTCAGTACTTC
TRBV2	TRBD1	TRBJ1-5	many	CASSSGQGGGQPQHF	TGTGCCAGCAGCTCGGGACAGGGTGGGGGTCAGCCCCAGCATTTT
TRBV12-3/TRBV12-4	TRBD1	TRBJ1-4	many	CASSQGASEKLFF	TGTGCCAGCAGCCAGGGGGCCAGCGAAAAACTGTTTTTT
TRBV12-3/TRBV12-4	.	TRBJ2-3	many	CASSLAGVADTQYF	TGTGCCAGCAGTTTAGCAGGGGTGGCAGATACGCAGTATTTT
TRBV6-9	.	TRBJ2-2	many	CASSYSMAAADGGELFF	TGTGCCAGCAGTTATTCGATGGCGGCTGCTGACGGCGGGGAGCTGTTTTTT
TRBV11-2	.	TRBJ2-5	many	CASSLDSGGETQYF	TGTGCCAGCAGCTTAGATTCTGGGGGGGAGACCCAGTACTTC
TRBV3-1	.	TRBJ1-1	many	CASSQGGSGSVTEAFF	TGTGCCAGCAGCCAAGGGGGATCCGGCTCGGTCACTGAAGCTTTCTTT
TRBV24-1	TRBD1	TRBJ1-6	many	CATSEGGRGSPLHF	TGTGCCACCAGTGAAGGGGGCAGGGGTTCACCCCTCCACTTT
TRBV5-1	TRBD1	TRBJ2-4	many	CASSLEVGQENIQYF	TGCGCCAGCAGCTTGGAGGTGGGACAGGAAAACATTCAGTACTTC
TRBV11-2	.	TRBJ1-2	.	CASSLGAGPIYGYTF	TGTGCCAGCAGCTTAGGGGCAGGCCCCATCTATGGCTACACCTTC
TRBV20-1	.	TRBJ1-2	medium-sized	CSAPPGGRYGYTF	TGCAGTGCCCCCCCCGGGGGTAGGTATGGCTACACCTTC
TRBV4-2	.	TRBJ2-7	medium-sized	CASSQDVLMEQYF	TGTGCCAGCAGCCAAGACGTATTGATGGAGCAGTACTTC
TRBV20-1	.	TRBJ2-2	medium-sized	CSAWAANTGELFF	TGCAGTGCCTGGGCTGCGAACACCGGGGAGCTGTTTTTT
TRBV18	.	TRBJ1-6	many	CASSPPSYNSPLHF	TGTGCCAGCTCACCACCGTCCTATAATTCACCCCTCCACTTT
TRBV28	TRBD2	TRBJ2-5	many	CASSLGLAGVLQTQYF	TGTGCCAGCAGTTTGGGACTAGCGGGAGTCTTGCAGACCCAGTACTTC
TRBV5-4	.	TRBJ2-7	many	CASSLSGGSYEQYF	TGTGCCAGCAGCTTGTCCGGGGGCTCCTACGAGCAGTACTTC
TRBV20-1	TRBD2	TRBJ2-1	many	CSARDEETSEYNEQFF	TGCAGTGCTAGAGATGAGGAGACTAGCGAGTACAATGAGCAGTTCTTC
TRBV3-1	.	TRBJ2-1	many	CASSHYGRGGALHNEQFF	TGTGCCAGCAGCCATTACGGTAGGGGGGGGGCTCTCCACAATGAGCAGTTCTTC
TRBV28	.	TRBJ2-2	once	CASSLTPGGELFF	TGTGCCAGCAGTTTAACCCCGGGGGGGGAGCTGTTTTTT
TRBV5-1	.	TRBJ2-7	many	CASSFDGTQFYEQYF	TGCGCCAGCAGCTTTGACGGGACTCAATTCTACGAGCAGTACTTC
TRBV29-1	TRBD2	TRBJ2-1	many	CSAGRDYNEQFF	TGCAGCGCGGGGAGGGACTACAATGAGCAGTTCTTC
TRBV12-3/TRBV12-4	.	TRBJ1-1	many	CASSLRGAGTEAFF	TGTGCCAGCAGTTTAAGGGGGGCAGGGACTGAAGCTTTCTTT
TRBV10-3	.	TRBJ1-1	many	CAISQTGNTEAFF	TGTGCCATCAGCCAGACAGGGAACACTGAAGCTTTCTTT
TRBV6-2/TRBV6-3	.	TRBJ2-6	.	CASSYLRGSPGANVLTF	TGTGCCAGCAGTTACCTCAGGGGATCCCCTGGGGCCAACGTCCTGACTTTC
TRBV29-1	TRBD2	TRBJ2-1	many	CSASGSFGNEQFF	TGCAGCGCGAGCGGGAGTTTCGGCAATGAGCAGTTCTTC
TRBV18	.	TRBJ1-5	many	CASSPPGKYQPQHF	TGTGCCAGCTCACCACCAGGGAAGTATCAGCCCCAGCATTTT